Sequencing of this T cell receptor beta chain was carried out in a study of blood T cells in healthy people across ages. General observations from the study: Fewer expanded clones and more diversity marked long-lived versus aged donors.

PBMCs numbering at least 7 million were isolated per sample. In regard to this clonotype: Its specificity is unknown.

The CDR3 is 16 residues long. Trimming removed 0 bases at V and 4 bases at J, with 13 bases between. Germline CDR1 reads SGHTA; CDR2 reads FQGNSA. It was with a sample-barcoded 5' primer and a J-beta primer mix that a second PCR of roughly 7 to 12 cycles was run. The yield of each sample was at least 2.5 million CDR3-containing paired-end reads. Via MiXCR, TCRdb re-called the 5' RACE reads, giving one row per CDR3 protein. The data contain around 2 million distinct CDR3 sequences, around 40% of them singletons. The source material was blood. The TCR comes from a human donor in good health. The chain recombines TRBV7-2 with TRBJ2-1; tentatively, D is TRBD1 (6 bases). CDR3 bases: TGTGCCAGCAGCTTAGCGGGTCTTCAGGGGTACAATGAGCAGTTCTTC. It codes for CASSLAGLQGYNEQFF.